The T cell receptor beta chain under discussion was sequenced for a study of T cell clonality in common variable immunodeficiency (dated by TCRdb to about 2015). For sequencing input, CVID and control samples contributed equivalent amounts of genomic DNA. For every sample, a 60 bp segment covering the rearranged TCRbeta CDR3 region was amplified and then sequenced. The immunoSEQ assay, a bias-corrected multiplex PCR combined with high-throughput sequencing, was used for TCRbeta amplification. Per the original workflow: Every unique nucleotide sequence counted as a clone and was annotated with V, D and J genes, copy number and frequency. Sequences were labeled productive if in frame, and non-productive if out of frame or containing stop codons. As previously described, clonality was computed from Shannon's entropy. Mean CDR3 Kyte-Doolittle hydropathy was derived from the predicted amino acid sequences of productive clones. The R hclust function was used to hierarchically cluster scaled V gene usage with Manhattan distance and complete linkage. Sharing of clones by CDR3 amino acid sequence was evaluated by resampling 12 repertoires per group over 100 rounds. The repertoires were searched for fewer than 75 published EBV-specific TCRbeta sequences and a few hundred published CMV-specific TCRbeta sequences. A couple of CVID samples that yielded fewer than 10,000 sequences were excluded from the analysis, so 42 CVID repertoires were retained. TCRdb limited this immuneACCESS table to in-frame rearrangements with V and J called. A share of clones is missing; checked studies link under half to unresolved V genes, and the rest is unexplained. V and J calls and clone size come straight from that table; D and trimming were deduced from the DNA. The sample table gives fewer than 20,000 clones. Together, the top ten hold roughly 4.5% of the sample.

What the study reported, not specific to this receptor: Although equal DNA input was used, an average of about 81,820 unique sequences per sample was obtained for controls, compared with around 32,000 for CVID samples. Fewer deletions and N-nucleotide insertions were reportedly observed in CVID TCRbeta sequences, and highly modified clones with 13 or more V deletions were reportedly absent from CVID TCRbeta sequences. The authors noted that sequencing repertoires of T cell subpopulations would be needed to clarify what caused the increased clonality in CVID. Healthy controls shared more TCRbeta clones with each other than CVID subjects shared among themselves (p < 0.0001). Correlations of repertoire features with clinical complications were constrained by heterogeneity among patients within the CVID cohort. Increased TCRbeta clonality was found in CVID subjects compared with healthy controls (t-test p = 0.018), with the increase being most characteristic of about a third of subjects.

In regard to this clone: This clone's antigen is unknown. Germline and junction disagree at one end, which may indicate a read error. The read ends 3 residues shy of where the CDR3 ends; the end is completed using the germline J gene.

The CDR3 contains 15 residues, cysteine and phenylalanine counted. Of the CDR3's DNA, 36 bases were read; they are in frame from base 1. Looking up the germline V gene yields CDR1 LGHNA and CDR2 YNFKEQ. Standard criteria were used to diagnose CVID, namely serum IgG, IgA and/or IgM reduced below the normal range together with specific antibody deficiency. The CVID group comprised 45 or so subjects, approximately 15 female and roughly 30 male, aged about 9 to 70 years with a mean age of 40. Most CVID patients and most healthy controls were of Caucasian heritage. All CVID subjects had received replacement immunoglobulin therapy for at least one year at the time of study participation. No CVID subject was ill or taking immunomodulatory or immunosuppressive medication when blood was collected. From each donor, about 4.5 to 9 ml of heparinized peripheral whole blood was collected. Genomic DNA from adults with common variable immune deficiency (CVID) and from healthy adult controls was used to sequence TCRbeta CDR3 repertoires. Diluted blood was density-centrifuged over Hypaque 1077 or Ficoll-Paque to isolate peripheral blood mononuclear cells. Genomic DNA was extracted from unsorted mononuclear cells by Qiagen column purification or by a centrifugation-based method.

The receptor was isolated from a human donor with common variable immunodeficiency. The sequencing input was peripheral blood mononuclear cells. This chain is built from TRBV4-2 and TRBJ2-7; D gene: possibly TRBD1, on 5 matching bases. The DNA read from the CDR3 is TGCGCCAGCAGCCAAGTCAAAGGGGCATCCTACGAG. The resulting protein is CASSQVKGASYE. In full, the CDR3 reads CASSQVKGASYEQYF.